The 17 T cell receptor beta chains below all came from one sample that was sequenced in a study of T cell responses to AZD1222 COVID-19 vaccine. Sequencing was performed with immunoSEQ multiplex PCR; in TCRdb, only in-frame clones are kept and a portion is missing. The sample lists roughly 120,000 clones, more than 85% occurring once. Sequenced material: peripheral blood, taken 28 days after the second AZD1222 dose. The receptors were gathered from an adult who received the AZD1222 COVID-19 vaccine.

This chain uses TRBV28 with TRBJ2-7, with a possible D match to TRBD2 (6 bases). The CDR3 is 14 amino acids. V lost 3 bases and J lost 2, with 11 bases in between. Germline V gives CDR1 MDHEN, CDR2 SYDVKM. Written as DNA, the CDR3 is TGTGCCAGCAGTTTTGGGAGGAGGGCCTACGAGCAGTACTTC. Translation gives CASSFGRRAYEQYF. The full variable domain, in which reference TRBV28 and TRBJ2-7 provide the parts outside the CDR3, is DVKVTQSSRYLVKRTGEKVFLECVQDMDHENMFWYRQDPGLGLRLIYFSYDVKMKEKGDIPEGYSVSREKKERFSLILESASTNQTSMYLCASSFGRRAYEQYFGPGTRLTVT.

Written as DNA, the CDR3 is TGCGCCAGCAGCCAAGTTGGGCCGAACAGCAATCAGCCCCAGCATTTT. The encoded protein is CASSQVGPNSNQPQHF. The chain has TRBV4-1 and TRBJ1-5; the D is unclear. The CDR3 loop spans 16 amino acids. V was clipped by 1 base and J by 1 base, with 11 bases between them. Germline CDR1 is MGHRA and CDR2 is YSYEKL.

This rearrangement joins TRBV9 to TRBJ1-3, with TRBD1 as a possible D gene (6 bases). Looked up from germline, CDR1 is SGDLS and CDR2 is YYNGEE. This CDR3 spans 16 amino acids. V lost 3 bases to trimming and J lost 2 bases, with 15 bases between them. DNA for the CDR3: TGTGCCAGCAGCGCTCGACCCGGGACAACTGGAAACACCATATATTTT. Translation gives CASSARPGTTGNTIYF.

CDR3 protein: CASSYGQGLNTEAFF. As DNA, the CDR3 is TGTGCCAGCAGTTACGGGCAGGGGCTGAACACTGAAGCTTTCTTT. The chain recombines TRBV6-6 with TRBJ1-1; TRBD1 might be the D (6 bases). Deletions cut 2 bases from V and 0 bases from J, with 10 bases between. The germline V gene has CDR1 MNHNY and CDR2 SVGAGI (reference sequence). The CDR3 has 15 residues.

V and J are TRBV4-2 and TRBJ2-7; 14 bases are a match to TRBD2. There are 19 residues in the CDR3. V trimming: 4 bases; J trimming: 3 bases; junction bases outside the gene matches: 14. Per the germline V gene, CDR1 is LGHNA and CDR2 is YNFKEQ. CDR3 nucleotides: TGTGCCAGCAGCCCCCAACCGGGACTAGCGGGAGAGAGGAGCTACGAGCAGTACTTC. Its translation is CASSPQPGLAGERSYEQYF.

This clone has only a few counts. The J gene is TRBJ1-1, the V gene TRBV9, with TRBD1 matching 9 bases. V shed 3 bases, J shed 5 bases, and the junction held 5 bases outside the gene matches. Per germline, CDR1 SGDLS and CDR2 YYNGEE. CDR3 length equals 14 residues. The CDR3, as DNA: TGTGCCAGCAGCGACCGGGACAGGGTAACTGAAGCTTTCTTT. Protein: CASSDRDRVTEAFF.

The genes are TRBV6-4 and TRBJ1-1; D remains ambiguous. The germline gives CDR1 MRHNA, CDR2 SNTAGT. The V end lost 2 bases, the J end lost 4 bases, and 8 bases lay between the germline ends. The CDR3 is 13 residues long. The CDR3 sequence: CASSDQWGTEAFF. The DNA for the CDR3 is TGTGCCAGCAGTGACCAATGGGGCACTGAAGCTTTCTTT.

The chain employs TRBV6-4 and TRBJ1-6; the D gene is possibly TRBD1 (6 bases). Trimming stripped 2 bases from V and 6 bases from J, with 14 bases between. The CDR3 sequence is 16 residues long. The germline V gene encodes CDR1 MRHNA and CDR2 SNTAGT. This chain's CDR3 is CASSDPRGMVNSPLHF. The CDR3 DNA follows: TGTGCCAGCAGTGACCCCAGGGGAATGGTTAATTCACCCCTCCACTTT.

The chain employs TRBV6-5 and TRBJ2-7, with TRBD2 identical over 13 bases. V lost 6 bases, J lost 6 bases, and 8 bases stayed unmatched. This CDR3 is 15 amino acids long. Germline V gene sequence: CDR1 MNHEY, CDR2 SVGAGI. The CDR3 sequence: CASRLLAGGRGEQYF. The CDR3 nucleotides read TGTGCCAGCAGGCTACTAGCGGGGGGGCGAGGCGAGCAGTACTTC.

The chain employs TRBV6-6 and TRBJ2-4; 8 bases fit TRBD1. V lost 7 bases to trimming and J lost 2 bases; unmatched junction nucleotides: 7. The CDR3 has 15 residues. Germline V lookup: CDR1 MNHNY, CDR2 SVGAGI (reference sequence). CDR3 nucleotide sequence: TGTGCCAGCACCGACCGGACAGGGCCCAAAAACATTCAGTACTTC. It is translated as CASTDRTGPKNIQYF.

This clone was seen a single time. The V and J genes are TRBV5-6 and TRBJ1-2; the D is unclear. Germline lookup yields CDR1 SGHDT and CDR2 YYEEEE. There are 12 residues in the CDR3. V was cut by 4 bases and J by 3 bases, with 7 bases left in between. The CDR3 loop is CASSLRDYGYTF. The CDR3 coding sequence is TGTGCCAGCAGCCTGAGGGACTATGGCTACACCTTC. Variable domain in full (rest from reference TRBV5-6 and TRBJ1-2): DAGVTQSPTHLIKTRGQQVTLRCSPKSGHDTVSWYQQALGQGPQFIFQYYEEEERQRGNFPDRFSGHQFPNYSSELNVNALLLGDSALYLCASSLRDYGYTFGSGTRLTVV.

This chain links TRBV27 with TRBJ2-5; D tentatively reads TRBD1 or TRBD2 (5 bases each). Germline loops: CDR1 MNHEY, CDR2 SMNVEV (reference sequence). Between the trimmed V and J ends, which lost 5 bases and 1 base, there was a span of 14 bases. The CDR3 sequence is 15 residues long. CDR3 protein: CASSPWDGRQETQYF. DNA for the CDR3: TGTGCCAGCAGTCCCTGGGACGGCCGCCAAGAGACCCAGTACTTC.

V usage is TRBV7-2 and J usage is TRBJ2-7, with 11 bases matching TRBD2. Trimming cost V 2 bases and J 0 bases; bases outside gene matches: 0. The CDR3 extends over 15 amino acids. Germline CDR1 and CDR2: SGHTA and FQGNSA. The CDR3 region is CASSLTSGGSYEQYF. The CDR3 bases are TGTGCCAGCAGCTTAACTAGCGGGGGCTCCTACGAGCAGTACTTC.

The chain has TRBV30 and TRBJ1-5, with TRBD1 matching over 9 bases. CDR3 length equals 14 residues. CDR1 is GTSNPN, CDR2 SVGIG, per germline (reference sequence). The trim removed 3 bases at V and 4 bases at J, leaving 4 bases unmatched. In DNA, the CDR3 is TGTGCCTGGAGCCCGGGACAGGGAAATCAGCCCCAGCATTTT. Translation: CAWSPGQGNQPQHF.

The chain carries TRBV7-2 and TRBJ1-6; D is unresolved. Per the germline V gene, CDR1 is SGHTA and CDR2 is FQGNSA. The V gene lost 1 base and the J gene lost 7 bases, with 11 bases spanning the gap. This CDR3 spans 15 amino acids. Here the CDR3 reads CASSLVGKGNSPLHF. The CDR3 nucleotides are TGTGCCAGCAGCTTAGTGGGGAAAGGGAATTCACCCCTCCACTTT.

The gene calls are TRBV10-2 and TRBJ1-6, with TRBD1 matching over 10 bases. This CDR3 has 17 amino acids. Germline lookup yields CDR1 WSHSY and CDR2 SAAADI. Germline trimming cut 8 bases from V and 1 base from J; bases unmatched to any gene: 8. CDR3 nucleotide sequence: TGCGCCAGCGCCCCGAGACAGGGGGCATCCTATAATTCACCCCTCCACTTT. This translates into CASAPRQGASYNSPLHF.

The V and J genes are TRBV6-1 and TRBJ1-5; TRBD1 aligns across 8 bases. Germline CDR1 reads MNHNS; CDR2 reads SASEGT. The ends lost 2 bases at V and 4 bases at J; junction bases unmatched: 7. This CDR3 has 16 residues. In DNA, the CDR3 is TGTGCCAGCAGTGAACTCAAGGACAGGGAAAATCAGCCCCAGCATTTT. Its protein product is CASSELKDRENQPQHF.